Sequencing of this T cell receptor (beta chain) was carried out in a study of sequential checkpoint blockade in melanoma. Here immunoSEQ multiplex PCR was the method, and the copy in TCRdb shows in-frame clones only, minus some. This table has 15,000 to 20,000 clones, around 69% appearing once. The V segment lost 5 bases and the J segment 0 bases; nucleotides outside the gene matches: 4. The germline gives CDR1 MDHEN, CDR2 SYDVKM. There are 16 residues in the CDR3. The treatment is: randomized to nivolumab then ipilimumab (arm A) or the reverse (arm B). The starting material was CD8+ T cells sorted from blood (inferred from file names), obtained from a patient given nivolumab and ipilimumab in sequence. The sequence was obtained from a human donor with melanoma. This chain joins TRBV28 and TRBJ2-6; 7 nucleotides match TRBD2. CDR3 bases: TGTGCCAGCAGTGGTGGGGGGGTCTCTGGGGCCAACGTCCTGACTTTC. Translating it yields CASSGGGVSGANVLTF.